These 18 T cell receptor beta chains originate from one sample sequenced in a study of T cells after posttransplantation cyclophosphamide. Libraries were prepared by immunoSEQ multiplex PCR; TCRdb keeps only in-frame clonotypes and omits some of them. The table records about 28,000 clones, 80% to 90% of them present only once. Sequencing used PBMCs. The receptors stem from a man between 45 and 60 years old.

The chain links TRBV6-1 to TRBJ2-5; a possible D gene is TRBD2 (5 bases). The germline V and J ends were trimmed by 0 bases and 9 bases, with 14 bases remaining between them. The CDR3 sequence is 14 residues long. The germline CDR1 and CDR2 sequences are MNHNS and SASEGT. CDR3 amino acids: CASSEARGSRAQYF. CDR3 bases: TGTGCCAGCAGTGAAGCCAGAGGGAGTAGGGCCCAGTACTTC.

V usage is TRBV4-3 and J usage is TRBJ2-2; D not certain. Germline V gene data show CDR1 as LGHNA and CDR2 as YSLEER. V gave up 1 base and J gave up 0 bases, with 6 bases separating them. The CDR3 runs 15 residues. The CDR3 coding sequence is TGCGCCAGCAGCCAAGTGGCAGCGAACACCGGGGAGCTGTTTTTT. As protein: CASSQVAANTGELFF.

About this clone itself: One end of the junction fails to match germline, which may point to a read error. The chain carries TRBV14 and TRBJ1-3; 7 bases line up with TRBD1. The V gene's germline CDR1 is SGHDN and CDR2 FVKESK. The CDR3 loop spans 15 amino acids. Written as DNA, the CDR3 is TGTGTCAGCAGCCGACAGACAGGGTCTGGAAACACCATATATTTT. This gives the protein CVSSRQTGSGNTIYF.

The chain uses TRBV29-1 and TRBJ1-2; D is unclear. CDR1 and CDR2 from the germline V gene are SQVTM and ANQGSEA. The CDR3 loop spans 14 amino acids. Trimming removed 0 bases from V and 3 bases from J, with 11 bases in between. The CDR3, as DNA: TGCAGCGTTGAAGATGAGGGCTTGGACTATGGCTACACCTTC. It yields the protein CSVEDEGLDYGYTF. Using reference TRBV29-1 and TRBJ1-2 for the parts outside the CDR3, the full variable domain is SAVISQKPSRDICQRGTSLTIQCQVDSQVTMMFWYRQQPGQSLTLIATANQGSEATYESGFVIDKFPISRPNLTFSTLTVSNMSPEDSSIYLCSVEDEGLDYGYTFGSGTRLTVV.

The chain joins TRBV6-1 to TRBJ1-2; no clear D. Germline lookup yields CDR1 MNHNS and CDR2 SASEGT. There are 12 residues in the CDR3. The V gene lost 7 bases and the J gene lost 7 bases, with 13 bases spanning the gap. DNA of the CDR3: TGTGCCAGCACCAGAGAGGCGCCTGGCTACACCTTC. Translated: CASTREAPGYTF.

The genes are TRBV10-3 and TRBJ2-7, with D tentatively TRBD2 (7 bases). V shed 6 bases and J shed 3 bases, with 21 bases lying between them. This CDR3 has 16 residues. The germline V gene has CDR1 ENHRY and CDR2 SYGVKD. The CDR3 DNA reads TGTGCCATCAGAAAAATAGGGGCGGGGGCCGGCTACGAGCAGTACTTC. Protein: CAIRKIGAGAGYEQYF.

This clone was recorded only once. This chain joins TRBV6-6 and TRBJ2-3; a weak D match, TRBD2 (6 bases). The length of the CDR3 is 13 residues. V was clipped by 7 bases and J by 1 base, with 9 bases between them. Germline CDR1 is MNHNY and CDR2 is SVGAGI (reference sequence). The CDR3 region has the DNA TGTGCCAGCATTCCTAGCGGCACAGATACGCAGTATTTT. Amino acids: CASIPSGTDTQYF.

This clone was counted a few times. The chain has TRBV2 and TRBJ1-4, with a tentative D call TRBD1 (5 bases). This CDR3 has 14 amino acids. Germline V gene data show CDR1 as SNHLY and CDR2 as FYNNEI. V was trimmed by 6 bases and J by 8 bases, leaving 16 bases between them. The CDR3 here is CASRDQGSWEKLFF. The CDR3 nucleotides are TGTGCCAGCAGGGACCAGGGATCTTGGGAAAAACTGTTTTTT.

The count of this clone is one. V gene TRBV5-1 combines with J gene TRBJ2-1, with 16 nucleotides matching TRBD2. J lost 8 bases, V lost 1 base, and 6 bases had no gene match. The CDR3 is made up of 17 amino acids. CDR1 SGHRS and CDR2 YFSETQ come from the germline V gene. CDR3: CASSLWGLAGGPDEQFF. CDR3 bases: TGCGCCAGCAGCTTGTGGGGACTAGCGGGAGGGCCCGATGAGCAGTTCTTC.

This clone was detected once. The rearrangement uses TRBV9 and TRBJ1-6, with D unclear. The V end lost 3 bases, the J end lost 7 bases, and 11 bases lay between the germline ends. The CDR3 has 14 amino acids. Germline V gives CDR1 SGDLS, CDR2 YYNGEE. The CDR3 loop is CASSALTGNSPLHF. CDR3 bases: TGTGCCAGCAGCGCCCTCACCGGGAATTCACCCCTCCACTTT.

The chain combines TRBV28 with TRBJ2-3; TRBD1 aligns across 7 bases. The V segment lost 6 bases and the J segment 5 bases; nucleotides outside the gene matches: 5. The germline gives CDR1 MDHEN, CDR2 SYDVKM. CDR3 length: 13 amino acids. The CDR3 DNA follows: TGTGCCAGCAGATTGGGGACAGAAGATACGCAGTATTTT. This gives the protein CASRLGTEDTQYF.

The rearrangement uses TRBV11-3 and TRBJ2-7; D not resolved. The germline V gene encodes CDR1 SGHNT and CDR2 YENEEA. Trimming removed 1 base from V and 3 bases from J, with 22 bases in between. CDR3 length: 18 residues. The chain's CDR3 is CASSLGLHSASQSYEQYF. CDR3 DNA sequence: TGTGCCAGCAGCTTAGGGTTGCACAGTGCAAGCCAGAGCTACGAGCAGTACTTC.

The rearrangement links TRBV27 to TRBJ1-5, with TRBD1 matching 9 bases. The trim removed 2 bases at V and 6 bases at J, leaving 2 bases unmatched. The V gene's germline CDR1 is MNHEY and CDR2 SMNVEV (reference sequence). This CDR3 region has 14 residues. The CDR3 nucleotides read TGTGCCAGCAGTTTAGACAGGGGGATTCAGCCCCAGCATTTT. Translation gives CASSLDRGIQPQHF.

DNA of the CDR3: TGTGCCACCAGCAGAGTTTCCCCTAGAAGCGGGGAGACCCAGTACTTC. Translation gives CATSRVSPRSGETQYF. The genes are TRBV15 and TRBJ2-5, with D possibly TRBD2 on 6 matching bases. V was trimmed by 1 base and J by 5 bases, leaving 17 bases between them. The CDR3 contains 16 residues. Germline V lookup: CDR1 LNHNV, CDR2 YYDKDF (reference sequence).

The gene calls are TRBV2 and TRBJ2-7; 10 bases align to TRBD1. The CDR3 contains 14 residues. CDR1 and CDR2 (germline): SNHLY, FYNNEI. The junction had 7 bases not matched to a gene; V was cut back by 4 bases and J by 7 bases. CDR3 nucleotides: TGTGCCAGCAGTGGAAGACAGGGGGCGGGGGAGCAGTACTTC. Translating gives CASSGRQGAGEQYF.

The chain is built from TRBV7-9 and TRBJ2-5; TRBD2 agrees at 10 bases. Germline CDR1 and CDR2: SEHNR and FQNEAQ (reference sequence). V lost 5 bases to trimming and J lost 3 bases; unmatched junction nucleotides: 6. This CDR3 is built from 15 residues. The CDR3 here is CASSQSGRVEETQYF. In DNA, the CDR3 is TGTGCCAGCAGCCAGAGCGGGAGGGTAGAAGAGACCCAGTACTTC. The full variable domain, its missing parts supplied by reference TRBV7-9 and TRBJ2-5, is DTGVSQNPRHKITKRGQNVTFRCDPISEHNRLYWYRQTLGQGPEFLTYFQNEAQLEKSRLLSDRFSAERPKGSFSTLEIQRTEQGDSAMYLCASSQSGRVEETQYFGPGTRLLVL.

This clone was picked up one time. This sequence joins TRBV29-1 and TRBJ1-5; 7 bases agree with TRBD1. Per the germline V gene, CDR1 is SQVTM and CDR2 is ANQGSEA. V trimming: 5 bases; J trimming: 7 bases; junction bases outside the gene matches: 8. The CDR3 covers 13 residues. The DNA of the CDR3 is TGCAGCGTTTCAGGACAGGAACGACAGCCCCAGCATTTT. Translating gives CSVSGQERQPQHF.

The rearrangement links TRBV6-4 to TRBJ2-3, with TRBD1 matching over 8 bases. CDR3 length: 12 residues. J lost 7 bases, V lost 6 bases, and 3 bases had no gene match. Germline V gene data show CDR1 as MRHNA and CDR2 as SNTAGT. CDR3: CASSDRGYTQYF. Written as DNA, the CDR3 is TGTGCCAGCAGCGACAGGGGTTATACGCAGTATTTT.